One T cell receptor (beta chain) is described in this entry. V was clipped by 3 bases and J by 4 bases; unmatched bases: 6. CDR1 and CDR2 from the germline V gene are KGHSH and LQKENI. The CDR3 is 14 amino acids. This entry comes from a study of CD8 T cells in ankylosing spondylitis. Quantitative barcoded 5'-RACE was used to prepare TCR beta libraries. A single record per CDR3 protein comes from TCRdb applying MiXCR to the 5' RACE reads. The top ten hold over 10% of the sample, which has some 130,000 distinct CDR3 sequences, 5.5% to 7.5% seen once. This clonotype was obtained from a female donor with ankylosing spondylitis or in good health (not recorded which). J is TRBJ2-7 and V is TRBV18; 7 positions match TRBD1. Material: blood, either unsorted or a sorted T cell fraction (not recorded which). The CDR3 is CASSPGQYRYEQYF. For the CDR3, the DNA is TGTGCCAGCTCACCGGGACAGTATCGGTACGAGCAGTACTTC.